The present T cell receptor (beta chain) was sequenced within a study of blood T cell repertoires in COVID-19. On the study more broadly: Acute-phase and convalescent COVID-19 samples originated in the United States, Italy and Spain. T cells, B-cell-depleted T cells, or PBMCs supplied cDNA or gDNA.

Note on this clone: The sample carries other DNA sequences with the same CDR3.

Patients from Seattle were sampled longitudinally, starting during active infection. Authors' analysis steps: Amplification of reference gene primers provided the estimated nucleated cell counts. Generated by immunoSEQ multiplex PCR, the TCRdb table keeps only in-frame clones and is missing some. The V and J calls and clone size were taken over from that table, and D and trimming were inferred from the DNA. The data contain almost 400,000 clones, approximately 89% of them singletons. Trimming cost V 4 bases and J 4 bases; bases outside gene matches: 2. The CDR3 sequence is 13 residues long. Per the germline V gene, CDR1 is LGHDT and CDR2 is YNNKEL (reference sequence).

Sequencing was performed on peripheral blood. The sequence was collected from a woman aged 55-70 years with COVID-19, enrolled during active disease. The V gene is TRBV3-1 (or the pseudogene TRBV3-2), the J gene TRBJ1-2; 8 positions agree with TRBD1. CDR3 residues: CASSRDRGYGYTF. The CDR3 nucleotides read TGTGCCAGCAGCCGTGACAGGGGCTATGGCTACACCTTC.